This entry concerns a single T cell receptor (beta chain). Its antigen is not identified. The sample originates from a study of cytomegalovirus exposure and HLA in healthy donors. Whole-study results and caveats: The classifier was said to identify cytomegalovirus status with high specificity and sensitivity. Earlier findings revealed that most TCR beta V segments proved productive either about 87% or about 30% of the time.

The CDR3 runs to 15 residues. Germline V gene sequence: CDR1 SGHVS, CDR2 FQNEAQ. Trimming cost V 4 bases and J 7 bases, with 17 bases left between them. The PCR contained 60 Vbeta and 13 Jbeta primers. The method was immunoSEQ multiplex PCR; TCRdb's version includes in-frame clones alone and lacks a portion of them. The sample carries around 150,000 clones, roughly 78% recorded once. The clonotype originates from a woman between 40 and 50 years old in good health and CMV-seronegative. The source material was PBMCs. V gene TRBV7-8 combines with J gene TRBJ2-1; D might be TRBD2 (6 bases). The DNA of the CDR3 is TGTGCCAGCAGCTCCGGGACTGGCATTTTAAATGAGCAGTTCTTC. The encoded protein is CASSSGTGILNEQFF.